A selection of T cell receptor beta chains follows, all from one sample in a study of regulatory T cells in long-lasting Graves disease. TCRdb used MiXCR to reprocess the multiplex PCR reads, holding one entry per CDR3 protein. The sample lists hundreds of thousands of distinct CDR3 sequences, around 15% occurring once. The same specimen was also included in a second study, on T cells in Graves' hyperthyroidism and ophthalmopathy.

The source material was peripheral blood mononuclear cells (PBMCs), sampled at new diagnosis, from a patient treated with antithyroid drugs. These receptors were obtained from a woman aged 35-60 years with Graves disease. Both conserved end residues are part of each CDR3.

TRBV2	TRBJ2-7	CASSLSRAPYEQYF
TRBV30	TRBJ2-2	CAWSVRTGELFF
TRBV12-3/TRBV12-4	TRBJ1-1	CASSFFSSNTEAFF
TRBV5-1	TRBJ2-1	CASSSAISSYNEQFF
TRBV6-1	TRBJ2-7	CASRIPGSYEQYF
TRBV6-4	TRBJ1-1	CASSYSIPGQGPFNTEAFF
TRBV11-1	TRBJ2-1	CASSLGARISSYNEQFF
TRBV20-1	TRBJ2-1	CSARGMTGLYNEQFF
TRBV2	TRBJ1-1	CATGRVSNTEAFF
TRBV5-6	TRBJ2-7	CASSYALGPYEQYF
TRBV18	TRBJ2-3	CASSPRGNTQYF
TRBV4-2	TRBJ2-5	CASSPEDGQETQYF
TRBV12-3/TRBV12-4	TRBJ2-3	CASSQWAGGYTDTQYF
TRBV11-2	TRBJ2-2	CASSPWGVKNTGELFF
TRBV4-1	TRBJ1-4	CASSQAAASATNEKLFF
TRBV20-1	TRBJ2-5	CSVGIAGETQYF
TRBV25-1	TRBJ1-1	CASSQLQGSNTEAFF
TRBV12-3/TRBV12-4	TRBJ1-1	CASSITVSEAFF
TRBV11-2	TRBJ2-4	CASSLDRALAGKNIQYF
TRBV27	TRBJ1-1	CASSGQGVGEAFF
TRBV19	TRBJ2-1	CASSSLLRDSYNEQFF
TRBV19	TRBJ2-1	CASSIGPTGGEQFF
TRBV24-1	TRBJ2-1	CATSDHSGGNYNEQFF
TRBV11-2	TRBJ1-1	CASSLATGRTEAFF
TRBV19	TRBJ1-2	CASSISTGHYGYTF
TRBV3-1	TRBJ2-1	CASSQGVTSANEQFF
TRBV3-1	TRBJ1-6	CASSQAPGSGSPLHF
TRBV28	TRBJ2-5	CASRRLGEETQYF
TRBV7-2	TRBJ1-6	CASSPGTGMNSPLHF
TRBV19	TRBJ1-4	CASSVTGVYEKLFF
TRBV2	TRBJ2-2	CASSESNRAGELFF
TRBV7-9	TRBJ2-2	CASIGVKLDTGELFF
TRBV7-9	TRBJ1-1	CASSPGRRDSLNTEAFF
TRBV4-2	TRBJ2-7	CASSQGGGRGALYEQYF
TRBV20-1	TRBJ1-5	CSAGQTVNQPQHF
TRBV2	TRBJ2-4	CASSDPGIAKNIQYF
TRBV28	TRBJ2-1	CASSTTSPYEQFF
TRBV3-1	TRBJ2-7	CASSPRAVGEQYF
TRBV11-2	TRBJ1-4	CASSSLPGQGDEKLFF
TRBV12-5	TRBJ2-2	CASAIGTGLLPGELFF
TRBV7-3	TRBJ1-4	CASSLTGATNEKLFF
TRBV5-1	TRBJ2-6	CASSRTTGANVLTF
TRBV30	TRBJ2-5	CAWSVSWLAGRETQYF
TRBV11-2	TRBJ2-7	CASSLAPLSYEQYF
TRBV7-2	TRBJ2-3	CASTIRLTDTQYF
TRBV18	TRBJ1-2	CASSASIYDGYTF
TRBV5-1	TRBJ1-3	CASRETVVYGNTIYF
TRBV7-9	TRBJ2-6	CASRTDSGANVLTF
TRBV29-1	TRBJ1-2	CSVDTTGNYGYTF
TRBV2	TRBJ2-7	CASMGLAGNYEQYF
TRBV4-1	TRBJ2-2	CASSQGLSTGELFF
TRBV10-2	TRBJ2-1	CASSESSANYNEQFF